This TCR beta chain was sequenced in a study of cytomegalovirus exposure and HLA in healthy donors. Study-wide findings and caveats: Through in vitro validation, three CMV-associated chains were shown to be specific for CMV antigens. Reported results showed that the classifier diagnosed cytomegalovirus status with high specificity and sensitivity. Later analysis suggested most CMV-associated TCR beta chains were HLA-restricted.

The CDR3 is made up of 11 amino acids. V was pared by 6 bases and J by 5 bases, with 8 bases between. Germline V gives CDR1 KGHSH, CDR2 LQKENI. Everyone who donated was a healthy bone marrow donor. Worth noting for this clone: Its target is unknown.

The PCR used 60 Vbeta and 13 Jbeta primers. Assay used: immunoSEQ multiplex PCR; TCRdb lists only in-frame clones, some missing. The table lists around 200,000 clones, 70% to 80% of them singletons. The sample comprised PBMCs. This sequence joins TRBV18 and TRBJ2-7; D call uncertain. This receptor was obtained from a woman aged 55-70 years in good health and CMV-seropositive. CDR3 coding DNA: TGTGCCAGCTCTTCTATGAACGAGCAGTACTTC. It encodes CASSSMNEQYF.